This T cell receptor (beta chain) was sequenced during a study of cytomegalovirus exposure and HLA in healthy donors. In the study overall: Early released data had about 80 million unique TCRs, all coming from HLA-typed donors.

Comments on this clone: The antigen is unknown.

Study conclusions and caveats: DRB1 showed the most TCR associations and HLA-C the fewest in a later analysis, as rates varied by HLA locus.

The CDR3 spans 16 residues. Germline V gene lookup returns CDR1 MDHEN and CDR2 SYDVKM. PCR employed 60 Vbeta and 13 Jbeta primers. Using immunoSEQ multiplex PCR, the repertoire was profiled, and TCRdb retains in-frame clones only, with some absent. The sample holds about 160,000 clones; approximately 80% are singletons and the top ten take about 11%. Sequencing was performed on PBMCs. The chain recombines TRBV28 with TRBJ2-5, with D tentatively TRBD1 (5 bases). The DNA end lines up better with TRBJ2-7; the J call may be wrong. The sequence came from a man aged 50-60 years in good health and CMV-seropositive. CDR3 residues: CASSTIRQGNSYEQYF. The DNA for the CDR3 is TGTGCCAGCAGTACCATCCGGCAGGGAAACTCCTACGAGCAGTACTTC.